This T cell receptor beta chain was observed in a study of T cells expressing NK-cell markers. This CDR3 spans 15 amino acids. Germline V gene data show CDR1 as SGHTA and CDR2 as FQGNSA. TCRdb re-analyzed the 5' RACE reads; it lists each CDR3 protein once, without DNA. In total, the table holds 550,000 to 600,000 distinct CDR3 sequences. The chain has TRBV7-2 and TRBJ2-1; the TCRdb D gene call, TRBD1, has no DNA to confirm it. The source is a man in his late teens or twenties in good health. The material sequenced was blood T cells: a sorted CD56 or NKG2C T cell subset, CD4+ or CD8+ T cells, or bulk PBMC T cells (not recorded which). The chain's CDR3 is CASSLVGGGLDEQFF.